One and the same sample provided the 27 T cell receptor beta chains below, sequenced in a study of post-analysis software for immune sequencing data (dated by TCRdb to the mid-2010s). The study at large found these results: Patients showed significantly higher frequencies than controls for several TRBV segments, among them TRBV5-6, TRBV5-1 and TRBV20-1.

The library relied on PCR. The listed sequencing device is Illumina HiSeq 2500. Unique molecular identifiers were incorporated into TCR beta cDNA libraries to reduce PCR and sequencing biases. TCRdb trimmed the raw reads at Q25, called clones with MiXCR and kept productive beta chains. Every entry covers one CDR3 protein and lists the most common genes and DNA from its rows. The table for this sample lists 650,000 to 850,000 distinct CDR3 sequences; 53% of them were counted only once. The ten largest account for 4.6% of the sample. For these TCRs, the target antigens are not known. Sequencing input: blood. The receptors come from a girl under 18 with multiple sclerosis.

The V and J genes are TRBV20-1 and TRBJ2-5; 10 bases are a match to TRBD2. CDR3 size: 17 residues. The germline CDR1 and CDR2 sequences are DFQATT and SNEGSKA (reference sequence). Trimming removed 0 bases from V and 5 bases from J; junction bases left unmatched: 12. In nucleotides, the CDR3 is TGCAGTGCTAGAGATCTGCTAGCGGGAGCATTTGGTGAGACCCAGTACTTC. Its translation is CSARDLLAGAFGETQYF.

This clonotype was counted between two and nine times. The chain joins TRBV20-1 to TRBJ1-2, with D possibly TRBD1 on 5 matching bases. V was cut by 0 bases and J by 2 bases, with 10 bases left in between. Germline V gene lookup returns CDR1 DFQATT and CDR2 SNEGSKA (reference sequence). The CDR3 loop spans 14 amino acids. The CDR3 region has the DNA TGCAGTGCTAGAGATGGGGCTGGGAACTATGGCTACACCTTC. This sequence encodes CSARDGAGNYGYTF.

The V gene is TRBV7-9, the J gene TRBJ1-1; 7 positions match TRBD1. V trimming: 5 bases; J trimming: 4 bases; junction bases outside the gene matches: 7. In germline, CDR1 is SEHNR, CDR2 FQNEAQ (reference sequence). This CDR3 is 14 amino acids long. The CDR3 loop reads CASSLRDRVTEAFF. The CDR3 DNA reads TGTGCCAGCAGCCTCCGAGACAGGGTCACTGAAGCTTTCTTT.

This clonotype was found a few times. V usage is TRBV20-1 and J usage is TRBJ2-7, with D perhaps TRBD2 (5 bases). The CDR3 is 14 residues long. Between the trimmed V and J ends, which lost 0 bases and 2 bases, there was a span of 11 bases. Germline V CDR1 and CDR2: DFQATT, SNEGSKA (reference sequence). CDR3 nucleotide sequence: TGCAGTGCTAGAGATCCGAGGGTCCCCTACGAGCAGTACTTC. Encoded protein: CSARDPRVPYEQYF.

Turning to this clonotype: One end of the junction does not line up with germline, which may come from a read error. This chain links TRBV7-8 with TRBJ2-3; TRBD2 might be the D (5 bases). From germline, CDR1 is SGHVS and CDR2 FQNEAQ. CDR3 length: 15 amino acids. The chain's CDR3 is CASRQGLGGTDTQYF. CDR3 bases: TGCGCCAGCAGGCAAGGCTTGGGAGGCACAGATACGCAGTATTTT.

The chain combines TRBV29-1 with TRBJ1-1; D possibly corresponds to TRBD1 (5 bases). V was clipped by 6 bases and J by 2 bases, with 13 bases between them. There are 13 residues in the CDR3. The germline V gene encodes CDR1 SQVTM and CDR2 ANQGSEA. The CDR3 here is CSVILGGNTEAFF. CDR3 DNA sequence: TGCAGCGTAATACTCGGGGGAAACACTGAAGCTTTCTTT. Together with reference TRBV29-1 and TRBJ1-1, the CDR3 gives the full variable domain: SAVISQKPSRDICQRGTSLTIQCQVDSQVTMMFWYRQQPGQSLTLIATANQGSEATYESGFVIDKFPISRPNLTFSTLTVSNMSPEDSSIYLCSVILGGNTEAFFGQGTRLTVV.

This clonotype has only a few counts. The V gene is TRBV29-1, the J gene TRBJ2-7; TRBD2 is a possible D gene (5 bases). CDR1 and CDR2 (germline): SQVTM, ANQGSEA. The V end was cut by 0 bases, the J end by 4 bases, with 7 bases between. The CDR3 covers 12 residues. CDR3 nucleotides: TGCAGCGTTGAAGACGGGAATTACGAGCAGTACTTC. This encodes CSVEDGNYEQYF.

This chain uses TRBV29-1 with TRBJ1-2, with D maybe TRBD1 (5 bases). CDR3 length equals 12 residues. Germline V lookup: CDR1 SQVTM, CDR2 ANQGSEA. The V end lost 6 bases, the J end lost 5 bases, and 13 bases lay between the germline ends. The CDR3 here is CSVWGGEYGYTF. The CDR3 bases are TGCAGCGTCTGGGGGGGGGAGTATGGCTACACCTTC.

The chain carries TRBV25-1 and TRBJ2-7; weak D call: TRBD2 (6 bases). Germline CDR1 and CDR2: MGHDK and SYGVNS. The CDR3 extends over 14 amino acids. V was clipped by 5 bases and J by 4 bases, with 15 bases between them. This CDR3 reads CASSLGGPGYEQYF. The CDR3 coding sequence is TGTGCCAGCAGTCTGGGGGGACCGGGGTACGAGCAGTACTTC.

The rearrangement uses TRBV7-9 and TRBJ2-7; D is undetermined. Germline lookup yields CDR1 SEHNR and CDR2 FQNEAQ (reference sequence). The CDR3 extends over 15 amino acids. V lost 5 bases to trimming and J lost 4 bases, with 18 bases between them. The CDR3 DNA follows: TGTGCCAGCAGCCCGACTGGCGTCAAACGGTACGAGCAGTACTTC. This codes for CASSPTGVKRYEQYF.

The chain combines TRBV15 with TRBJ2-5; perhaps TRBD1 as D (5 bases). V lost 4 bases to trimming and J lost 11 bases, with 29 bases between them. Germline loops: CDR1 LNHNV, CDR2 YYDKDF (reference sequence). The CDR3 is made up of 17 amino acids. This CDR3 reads CATSTYPTTEFSYKQYF. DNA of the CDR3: TGTGCCACCAGCACCTACCCAACGACAGAGTTCTCCTACAAGCAGTACTTC.

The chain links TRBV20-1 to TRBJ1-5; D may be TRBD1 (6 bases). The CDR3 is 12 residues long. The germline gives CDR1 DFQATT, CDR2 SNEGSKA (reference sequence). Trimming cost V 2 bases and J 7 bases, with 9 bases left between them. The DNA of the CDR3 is TGCAGTGCTAGACAGGGGTTGCAGCCCCAGCATTTT. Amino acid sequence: CSARQGLQPQHF.

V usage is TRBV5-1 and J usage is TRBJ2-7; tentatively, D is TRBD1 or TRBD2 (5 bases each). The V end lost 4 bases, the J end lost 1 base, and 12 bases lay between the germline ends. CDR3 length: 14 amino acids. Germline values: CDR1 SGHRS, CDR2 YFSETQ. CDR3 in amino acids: CASSTGTSSYEQYF. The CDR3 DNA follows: TGCGCCAGCAGCACCGGGACCTCATCCTACGAGCAGTACTTC.

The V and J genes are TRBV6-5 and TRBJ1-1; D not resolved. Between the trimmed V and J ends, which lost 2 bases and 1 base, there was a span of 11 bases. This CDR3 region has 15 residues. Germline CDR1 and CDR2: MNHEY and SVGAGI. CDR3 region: CASSYGGLQNTEAFF. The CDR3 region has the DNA TGTGCCAGCAGTTACGGAGGTCTTCAGAACACTGAAGCTTTCTTT.

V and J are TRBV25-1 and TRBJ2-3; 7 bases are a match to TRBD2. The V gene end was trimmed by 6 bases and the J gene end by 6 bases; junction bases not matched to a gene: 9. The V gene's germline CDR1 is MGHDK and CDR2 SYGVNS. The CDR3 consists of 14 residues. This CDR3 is CASSEAGERDTQYF. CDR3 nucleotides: TGTGCCAGCAGCGAGGCGGGAGAGAGGGATACGCAGTATTTT. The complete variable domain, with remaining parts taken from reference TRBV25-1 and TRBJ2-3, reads EADIYQTPRYLVIGTGKKITLECSQTMGHDKMYWYQQDPGMELHLIHYSYGVNSTEKGDLSSESTVSRIRTEHFPLTLESARPSHTSQYLCASSEAGERDTQYFGPGTRLTVL.

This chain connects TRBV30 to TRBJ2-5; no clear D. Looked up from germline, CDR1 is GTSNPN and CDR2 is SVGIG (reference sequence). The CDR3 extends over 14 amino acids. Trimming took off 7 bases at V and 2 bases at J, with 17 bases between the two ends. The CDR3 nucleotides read TGTGCCTCGTCCGTACGAGAGAGACAAGAGACCCAGTACTTC. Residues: CASSVRERQETQYF.

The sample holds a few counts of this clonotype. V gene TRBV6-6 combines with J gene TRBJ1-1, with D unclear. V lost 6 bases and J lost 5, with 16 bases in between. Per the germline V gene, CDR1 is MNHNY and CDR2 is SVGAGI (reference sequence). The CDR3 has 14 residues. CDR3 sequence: CASRRAGPGTEAFF. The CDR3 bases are TGTGCCAGCAGGAGGGCGGGCCCGGGGACTGAAGCTTTCTTT.

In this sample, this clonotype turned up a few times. CDR3 DNA: TGTGCCAGCAGCTCCCGAGGGGGTTTAGAGACCCAGTACTTC. As protein: CASSSRGGLETQYF. The gene calls are TRBV7-2 and TRBJ2-5; possible D gene TRBD1, 6 bases. The CDR3 contains 14 residues. CDR1 SGHTA and CDR2 FQGNSA come from the germline V gene. V gave up 4 bases and J gave up 4 bases, with 13 bases separating them.

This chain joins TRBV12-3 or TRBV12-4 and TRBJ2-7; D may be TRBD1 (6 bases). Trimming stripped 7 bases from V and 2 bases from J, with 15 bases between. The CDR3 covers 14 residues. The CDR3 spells CASTPTGSAYEQYF. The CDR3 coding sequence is TGTGCCAGCACTCCCACAGGGTCCGCCTACGAGCAGTACTTC.

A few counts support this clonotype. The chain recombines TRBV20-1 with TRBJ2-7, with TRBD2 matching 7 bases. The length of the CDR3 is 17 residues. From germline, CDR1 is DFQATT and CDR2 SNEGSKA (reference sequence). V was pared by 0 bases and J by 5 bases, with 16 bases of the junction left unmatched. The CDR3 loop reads CSARDLRGGRAKNEQYF. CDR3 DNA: TGCAGTGCTAGAGATCTTCGGGGCGGGAGAGCAAAAAACGAGCAGTACTTC.

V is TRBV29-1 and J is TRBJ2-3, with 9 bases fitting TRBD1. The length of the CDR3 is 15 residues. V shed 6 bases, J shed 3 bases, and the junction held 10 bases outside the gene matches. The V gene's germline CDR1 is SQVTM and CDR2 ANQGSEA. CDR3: CSVQWDRVFTDTQYF. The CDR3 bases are TGCAGCGTGCAATGGGACAGGGTGTTTACAGATACGCAGTATTTT.

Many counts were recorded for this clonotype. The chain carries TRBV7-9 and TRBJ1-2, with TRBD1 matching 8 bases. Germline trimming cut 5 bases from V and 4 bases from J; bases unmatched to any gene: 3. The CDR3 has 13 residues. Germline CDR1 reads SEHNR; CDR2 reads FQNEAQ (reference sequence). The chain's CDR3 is CASSPGTGYGYTF. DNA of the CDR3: TGTGCCAGCAGCCCGGGGACAGGCTATGGCTACACCTTC.

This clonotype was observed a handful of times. In nucleotides, the CDR3 is TGTGCCAGCAGCTTATATTTGGACAGGGCAGGGACCTACGAGCAGTACTTC. It codes for CASSLYLDRAGTYEQYF. The chain joins TRBV7-6 to TRBJ2-7, with 8 bases identical to TRBD1. V gave up 2 bases and J gave up 2 bases; unmatched junction bases: 11. The CDR3 has 17 residues. Germline V lookup: CDR1 SGHVS, CDR2 FNYEAQ. The whole variable domain, filled in from reference TRBV7-6 and TRBJ2-7, reads GAGVSQSPRYKVTKRGQDVALRCDPISGHVSLYWYRQALGQGPEFLTYFNYEAQQDKSGLPNDRFSAERPEGSISTLTIQRTEQRDSAMYRCASSLYLDRAGTYEQYFGPGTRLTVT.

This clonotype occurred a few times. DNA of the CDR3: TGTGCCAGCAGTGGGGACCGCTACTTCTATGGCTACACCTTC. Translation: CASSGDRYFYGYTF. The rearrangement uses TRBV6-1 and TRBJ1-2; a possible D gene is TRBD1 (5 bases). CDR1 is MNHNS and CDR2 is SASEGT in the germline V gene. The CDR3 runs to 14 residues. Trimming left V 4 bases short and J 4 bases short, with 13 bases between.

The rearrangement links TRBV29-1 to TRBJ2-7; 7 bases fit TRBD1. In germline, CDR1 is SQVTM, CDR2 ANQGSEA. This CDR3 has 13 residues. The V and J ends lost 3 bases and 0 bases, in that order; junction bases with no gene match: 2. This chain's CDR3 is CSVETGISYEQYF. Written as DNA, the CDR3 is TGCAGCGTTGAGACAGGGATCTCCTACGAGCAGTACTTC.

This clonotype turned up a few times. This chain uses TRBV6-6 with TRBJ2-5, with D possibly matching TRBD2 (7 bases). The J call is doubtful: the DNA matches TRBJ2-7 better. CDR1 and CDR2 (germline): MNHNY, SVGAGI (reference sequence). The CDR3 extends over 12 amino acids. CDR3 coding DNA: TGTGCCAGCAGTTCAAGGGGGGGCGAGCAGTACTTC. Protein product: CASSSRGGEQYF.

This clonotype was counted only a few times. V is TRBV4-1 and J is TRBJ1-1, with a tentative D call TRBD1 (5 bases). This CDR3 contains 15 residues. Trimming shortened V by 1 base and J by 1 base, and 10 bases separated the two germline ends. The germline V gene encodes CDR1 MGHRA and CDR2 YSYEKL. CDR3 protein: CASSQGFGGNTEAFF. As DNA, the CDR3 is TGCGCCAGCAGCCAAGGGTTCGGGGGGAACACTGAAGCTTTCTTT.